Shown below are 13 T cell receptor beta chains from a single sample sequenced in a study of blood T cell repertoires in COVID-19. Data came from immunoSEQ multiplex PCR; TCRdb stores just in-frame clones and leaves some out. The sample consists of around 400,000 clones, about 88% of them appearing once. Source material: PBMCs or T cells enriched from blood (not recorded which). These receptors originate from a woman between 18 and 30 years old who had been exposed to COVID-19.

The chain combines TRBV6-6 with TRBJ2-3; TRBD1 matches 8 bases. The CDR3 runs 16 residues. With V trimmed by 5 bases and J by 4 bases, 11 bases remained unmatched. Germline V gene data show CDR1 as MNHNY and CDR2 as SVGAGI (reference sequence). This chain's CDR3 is CASSPAGTGASDTQYF. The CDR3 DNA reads TGTGCCAGCAGTCCCGCCGGGACAGGCGCATCAGATACGCAGTATTTT.

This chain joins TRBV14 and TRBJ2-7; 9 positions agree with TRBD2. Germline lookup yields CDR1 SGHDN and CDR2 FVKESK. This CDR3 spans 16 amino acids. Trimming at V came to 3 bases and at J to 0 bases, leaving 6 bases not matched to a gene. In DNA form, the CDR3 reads TGTGCCAGCAGCCAGATCGGAGCGGGGGGCTCCTACGAGCAGTACTTC. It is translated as CASSQIGAGGSYEQYF.

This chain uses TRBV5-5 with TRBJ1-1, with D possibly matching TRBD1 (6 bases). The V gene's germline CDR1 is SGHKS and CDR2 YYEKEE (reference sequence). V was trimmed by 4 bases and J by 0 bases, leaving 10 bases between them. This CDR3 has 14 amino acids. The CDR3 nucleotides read TGTGCCAGCAGCCACCGACAGGTGAACACTGAAGCTTTCTTT. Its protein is CASSHRQVNTEAFF.

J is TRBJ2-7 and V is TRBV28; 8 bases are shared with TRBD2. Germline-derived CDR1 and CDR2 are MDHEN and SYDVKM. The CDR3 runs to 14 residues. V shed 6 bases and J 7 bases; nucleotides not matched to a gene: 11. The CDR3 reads CASSRRLALGEQYF. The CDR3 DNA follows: TGTGCCAGCAGCCGACGACTAGCGTTGGGGGAGCAGTACTTC.

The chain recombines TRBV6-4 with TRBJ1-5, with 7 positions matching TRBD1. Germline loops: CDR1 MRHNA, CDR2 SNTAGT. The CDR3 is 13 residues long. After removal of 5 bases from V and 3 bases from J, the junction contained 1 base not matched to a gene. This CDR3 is CASSQGDNQPQHF. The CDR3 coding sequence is TGTGCCAGCAGTCAGGGGGACAATCAGCCCCAGCATTTT.

The DNA of the CDR3 is TGTGCCAGCAGTCCCCGACTAGCGGCTAAAGAGACCCAGTACTTC. Its translation: CASSPRLAAKETQYF. This chain joins TRBV28 and TRBJ2-5, with 9 nucleotides matching TRBD2. The CDR3 consists of 15 residues. Trimming took 5 bases from V and 3 from J; bases not matched to a gene: 7. The germline CDR1 and CDR2 sequences are MDHEN and SYDVKM.

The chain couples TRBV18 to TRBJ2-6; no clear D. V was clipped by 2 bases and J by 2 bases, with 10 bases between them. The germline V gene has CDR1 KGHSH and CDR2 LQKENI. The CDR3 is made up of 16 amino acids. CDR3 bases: TGTGCCAGCTCACCAGTTTCCTTAACTGGGGCCAACGTCCTGACTTTC. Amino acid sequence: CASSPVSLTGANVLTF.

CDR3 region: CASSRQGSEQYF. The CDR3 DNA sequence: TGTGCCAGCAGTAGACAGGGGTCCGAGCAGTACTTC. The genes are TRBV6-2 or TRBV6-3 and TRBJ2-7, with TRBD1 identical over 8 bases. CDR1 and CDR2 (germline): MNHEY, SVGEGT. Losses at the gene ends were 5 bases for V and 6 bases for J; bases not matched to a gene: 3. This CDR3 has 12 amino acids.

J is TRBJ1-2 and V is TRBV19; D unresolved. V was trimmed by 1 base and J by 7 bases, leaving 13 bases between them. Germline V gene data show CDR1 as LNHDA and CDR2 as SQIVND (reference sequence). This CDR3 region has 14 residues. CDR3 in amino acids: CASSIAHREGGYTF. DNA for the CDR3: TGTGCCAGTAGTATAGCACACCGCGAGGGTGGCTACACCTTC.

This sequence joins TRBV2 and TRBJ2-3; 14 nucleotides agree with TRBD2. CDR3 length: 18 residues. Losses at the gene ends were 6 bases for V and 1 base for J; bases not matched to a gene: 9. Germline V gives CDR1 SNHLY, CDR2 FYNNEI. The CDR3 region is CASSPGTSGSYGTDTQYF. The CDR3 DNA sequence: TGTGCCAGCAGCCCCGGGACTAGCGGGAGTTATGGCACAGATACGCAGTATTTT.

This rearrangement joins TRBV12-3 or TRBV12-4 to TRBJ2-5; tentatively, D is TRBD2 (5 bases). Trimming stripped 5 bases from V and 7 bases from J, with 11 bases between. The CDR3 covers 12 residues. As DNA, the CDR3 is TGTGCCAGCAGTACGGGAAGAGCGACCCAGTACTTC. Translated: CASSTGRATQYF.

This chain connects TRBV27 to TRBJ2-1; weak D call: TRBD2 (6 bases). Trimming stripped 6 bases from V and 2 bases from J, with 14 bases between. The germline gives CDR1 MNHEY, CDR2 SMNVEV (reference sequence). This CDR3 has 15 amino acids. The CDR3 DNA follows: TGTGCCAGCAGGCCGGGAGTCTTAGCCTACAATGAGCAGTTCTTC. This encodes CASRPGVLAYNEQFF.

In DNA form, the CDR3 reads TGTGCCAGCAGCTTGGGAGGCAGGGGAGAAGAGACCCAGTACTTC. This encodes CASSLGGRGEETQYF. This chain uses TRBV5-4 with TRBJ2-5; the D gene is possibly TRBD1 (6 bases). Trimming removed 0 bases from V and 3 bases from J, with 12 bases in between. Germline V gene sequence: CDR1 SGHNT, CDR2 YYREEE (reference sequence). This CDR3 is 15 amino acids long.